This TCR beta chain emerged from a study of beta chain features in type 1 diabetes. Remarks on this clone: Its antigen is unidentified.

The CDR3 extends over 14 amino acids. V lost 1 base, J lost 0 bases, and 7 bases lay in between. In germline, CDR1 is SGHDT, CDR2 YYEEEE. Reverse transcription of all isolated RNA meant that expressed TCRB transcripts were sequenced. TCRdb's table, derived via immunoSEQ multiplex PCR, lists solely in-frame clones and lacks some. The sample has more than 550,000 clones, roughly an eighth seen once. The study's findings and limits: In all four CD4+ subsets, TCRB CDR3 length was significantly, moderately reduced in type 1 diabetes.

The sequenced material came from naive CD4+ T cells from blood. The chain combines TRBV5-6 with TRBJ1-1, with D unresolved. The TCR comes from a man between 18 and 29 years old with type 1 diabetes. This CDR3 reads CASSLSGMNTEAFF. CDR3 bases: TGTGCCAGCAGCTTGTCAGGAATGAACACTGAAGCTTTCTTT.